Sequencing of this TCR beta chain was carried out in a study of blood T cell repertoires in COVID-19. Study context: PBMCs, B-cell-depleted T cells, or T cells provided the cDNA or gDNA that made up the material.

V was trimmed by 4 bases and J by 2 bases, leaving 9 bases between them. The length of the CDR3 is 13 residues. The germline gives CDR1 SGHRS, CDR2 YFSETQ. TCRdb's copy holds only in-frame clones and misses some; the assay was immunoSEQ multiplex PCR. This table has about 170,000 clones, 90% to 95% appearing once. The source of this sequence is a woman aged 45-59 years with acute or convalescent COVID-19. The rearrangement uses TRBV5-1 and TRBJ1-2; D gene unclear. The source material was peripheral blood. As DNA, the CDR3 is TGCGCCAGCAGCCCCGAGTCAAACTATGGCTACACCTTC. Protein sequence: CASSPESNYGYTF.